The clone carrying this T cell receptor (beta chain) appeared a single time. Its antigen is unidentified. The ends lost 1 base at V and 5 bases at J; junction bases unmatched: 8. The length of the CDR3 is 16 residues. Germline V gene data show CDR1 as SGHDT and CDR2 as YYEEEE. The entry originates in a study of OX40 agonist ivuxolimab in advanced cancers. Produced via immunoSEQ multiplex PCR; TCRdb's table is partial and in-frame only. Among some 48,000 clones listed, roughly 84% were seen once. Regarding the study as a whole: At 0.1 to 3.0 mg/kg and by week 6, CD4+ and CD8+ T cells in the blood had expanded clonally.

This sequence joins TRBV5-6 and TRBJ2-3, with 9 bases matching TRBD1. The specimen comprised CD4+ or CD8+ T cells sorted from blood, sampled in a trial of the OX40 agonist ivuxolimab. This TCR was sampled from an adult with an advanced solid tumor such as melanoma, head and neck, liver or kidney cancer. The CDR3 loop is CASSLPHRGPGDTQYF. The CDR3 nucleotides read TGTGCCAGCAGCTTGCCCCACAGGGGGCCTGGAGATACGCAGTATTTT.